The entry that follows covers one T cell receptor (beta chain) sequence. CDR1 and CDR2 from the germline V gene are KGHSH and LQKENI. V was pared by 0 bases and J by 4 bases, with 10 bases between. The CDR3 length is 15 residues. The sample is drawn from a study of blood T cell repertoires in COVID-19. Under the authors' procedure: Estimation of nucleated cell counts was performed using reference gene primer amplification. This table comes from immunoSEQ multiplex PCR, and its TCRdb copy is limited to in-frame clones, with some not included. V and J calls and clone size follow that table, whereas D and trimming were derived from the DNA. The table shows approximately 220,000 clones, with 85% to 90% occurring only once.

The material sequenced was peripheral blood. The chain recombines TRBV18 with TRBJ1-5; weak D call: TRBD1 (5 bases). The sequence derives from a middle-aged man with acute or convalescent COVID-19. CDR3 nucleotide sequence: TGTGCCAGCTCACCACCAGGGAGGGGAAATCAGCCCCAGCATTTT. This translates into CASSPPGRGNQPQHF.